What follows are 14 T cell receptor beta chains derived from one specimen sequenced in a study of siplizumab effects on memory and regulatory T cells. The data were produced by immunoSEQ multiplex PCR, yet TCRdb's version contains in-frame clones alone and is incomplete. The sample holds 95,000 to 100,000 clones, nearly 95% seen once. Input material: non-Treg CD4+ T cells sorted from blood. Every receptor here comes from a human donor in good health.

This clone was recorded only once. V usage is TRBV29-1 and J usage is TRBJ2-5, with D uncertain. The germline CDR1 and CDR2 sequences are SQVTM and ANQGSEA. Deletions cut 0 bases from V and 2 bases from J, with 13 bases between. The CDR3 extends over 15 amino acids. As DNA, the CDR3 is TGCAGCGTTGAAGATGGTCCAAGAAGGCAAGAGACCCAGTACTTC. Its translation: CSVEDGPRRQETQYF.

The chain links TRBV28 to TRBJ2-3, with 9 bases lining up with TRBD2. Germline loops: CDR1 MDHEN, CDR2 SYDVKM. This CDR3 is 14 amino acids long. J lost 4 bases, V lost 6 bases, and 5 bases had no gene match. CDR3 sequence (DNA): TGTGCCAGCAGCCGGACTAGCGTTTCAGATACGCAGTATTTT. Translation: CASSRTSVSDTQYF.

This clone is a singleton in its sample. V is TRBV29-1 and J is TRBJ2-1, with TRBD2 matching over 8 bases. CDR1 is SQVTM and CDR2 is ANQGSEA in the germline V gene. The length of the CDR3 is 15 residues. The ends lost 3 bases at V and 1 base at J; junction bases unmatched: 5. The CDR3 nucleotides are TGCAGCGTTGATATAGCGGGACTGTCCTACAATGAGCAGTTCTTC. Amino acid sequence: CSVDIAGLSYNEQFF.

This chain connects TRBV6-6 to TRBJ2-5; tentatively, D is TRBD1 (6 bases). Trimming stripped 6 bases from V and 9 bases from J, with 26 bases between. The CDR3 contains 16 residues. CDR1 is MNHNY, CDR2 SVGAGI, per germline (reference sequence). CDR3 in amino acids: CASRSAGTSLDRAQYF. The CDR3 region has the DNA TGTGCCAGCAGATCCGCCGGGACAAGCCTCGATAGGGCCCAGTACTTC.

J is TRBJ2-7 and V is TRBV6-1; 7 bases match TRBD2. This CDR3 has 14 amino acids. Germline trimming cut 5 bases from V and 0 bases from J; bases unmatched to any gene: 4. Germline CDR1 and CDR2: MNHNS and SASEGT. In nucleotides, the CDR3 is TGTGCCAGCAGTAAAGTAGCGGGCTCCTACGAGCAGTACTTC. This codes for CASSKVAGSYEQYF.

The gene calls are TRBV6-5 and TRBJ1-4; 7 bases are shared with TRBD1. Germline trimming cut 5 bases from V and 11 bases from J; bases unmatched to any gene: 5. The germline gives CDR1 MNHEY, CDR2 SVGAGI. This CDR3 has 12 residues. Here the CDR3 DNA reads TGTGCCAGCAGTGCAGGGACAGCCAAACTGTTTTTT. It codes for CASSAGTAKLFF.

This clone occurred once. The chain recombines TRBV29-1 with TRBJ2-3, with TRBD1 as a possible D gene (6 bases). This CDR3 has 13 amino acids. From germline, CDR1 is SQVTM and CDR2 ANQGSEA. The V end lost 0 bases, the J end lost 5 bases, and 9 bases lay between the germline ends. CDR3 sequence (DNA): TGCAGCGTTGAAGAGGGGGCCGTAGATACGCAGTATTTT. This gives the protein CSVEEGAVDTQYF.

The chain carries TRBV7-8 and TRBJ1-1; 7 nucleotides match TRBD1. Germline values: CDR1 SGHVS, CDR2 FQNEAQ. V lost 5 bases and J lost 13; bases outside the gene matches: 10. The CDR3 extends over 12 amino acids. This CDR3 is CASSLLQGRVFF. DNA for the CDR3: TGTGCCAGCAGCCTCTTACAGGGGCGGGTTTTCTTT.

J is TRBJ2-6 and V is TRBV5-6, with D possibly being TRBD1 (6 bases). Trimming removed 2 bases from V and 0 bases from J, with 12 bases in between. Germline V CDR1 and CDR2: SGHDT, YYEEEE. The CDR3 extends over 17 amino acids. The CDR3 reads CASSFTGTYSGANVLTF. The CDR3 region has the DNA TGTGCCAGCAGCTTCACAGGGACCTACTCTGGGGCCAACGTCCTGACTTTC. Filled out from reference TRBV5-6 and TRBJ2-6, the complete variable domain reads DAGVTQSPTHLIKTRGQQVTLRCSPKSGHDTVSWYQQALGQGPQFIFQYYEEEERQRGNFPDRFSGHQFPNYSSELNVNALLLGDSALYLCASSFTGTYSGANVLTFGAGSRLTVL.

The chain combines TRBV30 with TRBJ2-5, with a weak D call TRBD1 (6 bases). The CDR3 covers 12 residues. Germline values: CDR1 GTSNPN, CDR2 SVGIG (reference sequence). The V end lost 5 bases, the J end lost 5 bases, and 12 bases lay between the germline ends. The CDR3 bases are TGTGCCTGGGGACAGCGGTGGGAGACCCAGTACTTC. Protein: CAWGQRWETQYF.

V gene TRBV27 combines with J gene TRBJ2-5; 13 bases match TRBD2. There are 17 residues in the CDR3. The V gene end was trimmed by 5 bases and the J gene end by 2 bases; junction bases not matched to a gene: 8. Germline-derived CDR1 and CDR2 are MNHEY and SMNVEV (reference sequence). The CDR3, as DNA: TGTGCCAGCAGTCGATCACTAGCGGGAGGGAGACAAGAGACCCAGTACTTC. This sequence encodes CASSRSLAGGRQETQYF.

The rearrangement joins TRBV5-1 to TRBJ1-2; D gene ambiguous. Germline V lookup: CDR1 SGHRS, CDR2 YFSETQ. V was pared by 1 base and J by 6 bases, with 10 bases between. The CDR3 totals 13 residues. CDR3 in amino acids: CASSLSQDHGYTF. The CDR3 DNA sequence: TGCGCCAGCAGCTTGAGTCAGGATCATGGCTACACCTTC.

The chain combines TRBV30 with TRBJ2-7, with 8 bases identical to TRBD1. This CDR3 is built from 13 residues. Losses at the gene ends were 7 bases for V and 5 bases for J; bases not matched to a gene: 10. The V gene's germline CDR1 is GTSNPN and CDR2 SVGIG (reference sequence). The CDR3 DNA is TGTGCCTATACAGGTGGGACAGGACACGAGCAGTACTTC. It codes for CAYTGGTGHEQYF.

The rearrangement uses TRBV30 and TRBJ1-5; D not resolved. This CDR3 has 12 amino acids. Germline V gene lookup returns CDR1 GTSNPN and CDR2 SVGIG (reference sequence). V gave up 0 bases and J gave up 9 bases, with 9 bases separating them. CDR3: CAWSVPGRPQHF. The CDR3 nucleotides read TGTGCCTGGAGTGTACCTGGGCGGCCCCAGCATTTT.